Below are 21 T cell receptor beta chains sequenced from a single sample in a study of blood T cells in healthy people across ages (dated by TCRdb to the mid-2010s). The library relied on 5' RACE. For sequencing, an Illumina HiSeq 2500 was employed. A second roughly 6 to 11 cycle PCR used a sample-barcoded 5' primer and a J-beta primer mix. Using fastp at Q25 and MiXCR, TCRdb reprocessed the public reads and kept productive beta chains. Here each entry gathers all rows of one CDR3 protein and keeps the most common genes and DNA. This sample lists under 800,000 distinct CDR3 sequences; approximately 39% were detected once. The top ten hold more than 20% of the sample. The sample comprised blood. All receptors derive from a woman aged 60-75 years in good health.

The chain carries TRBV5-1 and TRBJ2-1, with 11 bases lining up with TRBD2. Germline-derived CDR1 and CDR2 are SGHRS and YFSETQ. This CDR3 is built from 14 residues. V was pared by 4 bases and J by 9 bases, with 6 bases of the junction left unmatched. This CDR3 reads CASSISGGALEQFF. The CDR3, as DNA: TGCGCCAGCAGCATTAGCGGGGGGGCTCTTGAGCAGTTCTTC.

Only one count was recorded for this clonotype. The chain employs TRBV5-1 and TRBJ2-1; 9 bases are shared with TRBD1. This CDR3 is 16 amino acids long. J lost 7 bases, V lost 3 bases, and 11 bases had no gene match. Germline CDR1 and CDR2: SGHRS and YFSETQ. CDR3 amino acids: CASSSDGQGLLNEQFF. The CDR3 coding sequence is TGCGCCAGCAGCTCCGACGGACAGGGGTTGTTAAATGAGCAGTTCTTC.

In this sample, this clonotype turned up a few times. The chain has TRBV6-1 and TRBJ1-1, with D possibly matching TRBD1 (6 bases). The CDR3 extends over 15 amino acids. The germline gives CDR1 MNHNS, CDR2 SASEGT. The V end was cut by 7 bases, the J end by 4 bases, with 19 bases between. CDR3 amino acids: CASKRGTSGSTEAFF. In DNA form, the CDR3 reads TGTGCCAGCAAGAGGGGGACGAGCGGCAGCACTGAAGCTTTCTTT.

DNA for the CDR3: TGTGCCAGCACTTCGGAATACAATAATTCACCCCTCCACTTT. Encoded protein: CASTSEYNNSPLHF. The chain joins TRBV27 to TRBJ1-6; D not resolved. Germline assignment: CDR1 MNHEY and CDR2 SMNVEV (reference sequence). The V end was cut by 7 bases, the J end by 5 bases, with 12 bases between. CDR3 length: 14 residues.

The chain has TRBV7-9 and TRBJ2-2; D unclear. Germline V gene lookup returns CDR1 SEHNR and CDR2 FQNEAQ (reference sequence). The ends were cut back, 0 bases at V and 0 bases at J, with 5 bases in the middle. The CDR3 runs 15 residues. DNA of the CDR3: TGTGCCAGCAGCTTAGCTCTTGCGAACACCGGGGAGCTGTTTTTT. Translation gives CASSLALANTGELFF.

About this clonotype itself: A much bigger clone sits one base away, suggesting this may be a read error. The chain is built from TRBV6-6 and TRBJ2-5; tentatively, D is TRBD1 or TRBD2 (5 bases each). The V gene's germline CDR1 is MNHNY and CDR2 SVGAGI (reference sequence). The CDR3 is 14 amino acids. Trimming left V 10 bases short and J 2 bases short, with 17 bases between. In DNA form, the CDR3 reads TGTGCCACTGGGGGAGCGGTCCTGCAAGAGACCCAGTACTTC. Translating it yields CATGGAVLQETQYF.

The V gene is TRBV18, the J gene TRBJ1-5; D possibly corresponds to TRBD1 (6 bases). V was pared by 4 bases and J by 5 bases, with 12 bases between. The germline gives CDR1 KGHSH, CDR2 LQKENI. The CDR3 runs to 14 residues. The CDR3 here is CASSLQGKDQPQHF. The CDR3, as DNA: TGTGCCAGCTCACTTCAGGGGAAGGATCAGCCCCAGCATTTT.

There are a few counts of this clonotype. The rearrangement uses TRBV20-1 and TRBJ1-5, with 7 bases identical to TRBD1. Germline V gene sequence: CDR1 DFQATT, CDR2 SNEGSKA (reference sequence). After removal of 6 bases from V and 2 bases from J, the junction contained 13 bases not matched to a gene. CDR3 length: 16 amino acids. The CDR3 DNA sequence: TGCAGTGCGGCCCTGACGGGGACAGAAGGCAATCAGCCCCAGCATTTT. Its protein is CSAALTGTEGNQPQHF.

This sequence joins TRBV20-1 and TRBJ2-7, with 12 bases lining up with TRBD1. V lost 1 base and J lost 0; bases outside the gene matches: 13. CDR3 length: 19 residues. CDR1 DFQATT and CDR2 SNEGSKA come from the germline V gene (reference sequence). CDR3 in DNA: TGCAGTGCTAGAGGCCCCGGGACAGGGGGCCCACTGAGCTCCTACGAGCAGTACTTC. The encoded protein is CSARGPGTGGPLSSYEQYF.

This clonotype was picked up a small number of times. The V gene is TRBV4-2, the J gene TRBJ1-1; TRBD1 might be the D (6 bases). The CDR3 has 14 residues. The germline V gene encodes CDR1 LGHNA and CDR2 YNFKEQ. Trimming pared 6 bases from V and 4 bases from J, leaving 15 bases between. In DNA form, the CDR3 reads TGTGCCAGCAGGGGACAAAGGCCCGCCACTGAAGCTTTCTTT. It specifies CASRGQRPATEAFF.

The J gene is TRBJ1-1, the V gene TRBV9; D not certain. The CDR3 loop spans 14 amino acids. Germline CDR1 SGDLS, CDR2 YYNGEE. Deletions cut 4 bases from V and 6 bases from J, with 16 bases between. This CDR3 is CASSFGTDYSEAFF. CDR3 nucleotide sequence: TGTGCCAGCAGCTTCGGAACAGATTACTCTGAAGCTTTCTTT.

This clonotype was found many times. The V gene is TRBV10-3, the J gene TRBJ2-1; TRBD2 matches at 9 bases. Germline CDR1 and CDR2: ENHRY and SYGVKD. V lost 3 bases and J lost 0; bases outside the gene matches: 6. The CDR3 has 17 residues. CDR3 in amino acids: CAISESSGGISYNEQFF. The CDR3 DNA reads TGTGCCATCAGTGAATCGAGCGGGGGGATCTCCTACAATGAGCAGTTCTTC.

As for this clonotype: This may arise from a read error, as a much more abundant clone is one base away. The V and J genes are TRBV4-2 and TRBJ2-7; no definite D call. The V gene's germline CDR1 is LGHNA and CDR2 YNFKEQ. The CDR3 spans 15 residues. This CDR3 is CASSQEALYSHEQYF. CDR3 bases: TGTGCCAGCAGCCAAGAAGCGTTATACTCCCACGAGCAGTACTTC.

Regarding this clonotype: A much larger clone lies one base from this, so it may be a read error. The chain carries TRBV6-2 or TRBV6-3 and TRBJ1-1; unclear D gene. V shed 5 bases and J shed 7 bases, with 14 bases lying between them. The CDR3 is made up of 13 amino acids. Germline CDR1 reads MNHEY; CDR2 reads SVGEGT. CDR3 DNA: TGTGCCAGCAGTCCCCAAAATCTCGGTGAAGCTTTCTTT. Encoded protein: CASSPQNLGEAFF.

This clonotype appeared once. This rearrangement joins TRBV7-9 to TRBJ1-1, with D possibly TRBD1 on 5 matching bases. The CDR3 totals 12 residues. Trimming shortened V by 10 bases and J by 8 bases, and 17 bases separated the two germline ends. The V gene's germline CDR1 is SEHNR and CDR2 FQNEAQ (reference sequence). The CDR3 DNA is TGTGCCACCCAGCGCGGGGCATTCGAAGCTTTCTTT. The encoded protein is CATQRGAFEAFF.

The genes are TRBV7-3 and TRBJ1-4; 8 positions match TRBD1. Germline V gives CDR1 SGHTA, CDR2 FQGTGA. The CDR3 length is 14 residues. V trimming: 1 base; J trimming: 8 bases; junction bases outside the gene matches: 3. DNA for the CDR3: TGTGCCAGCAGCTTAAACAGGGGGGACGAAAAACTGTTTTTT. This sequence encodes CASSLNRGDEKLFF. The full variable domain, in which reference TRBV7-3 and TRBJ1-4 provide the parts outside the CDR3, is GAGVSQTPSNKVTEKGKYVELRCDPISGHTALYWYRQSLGQGPEFLIYFQGTGAADDSGLPNDRFFAVRPEGSVSTLKIQRTERGDSAVYLCASSLNRGDEKLFFGSGTQLSVL.

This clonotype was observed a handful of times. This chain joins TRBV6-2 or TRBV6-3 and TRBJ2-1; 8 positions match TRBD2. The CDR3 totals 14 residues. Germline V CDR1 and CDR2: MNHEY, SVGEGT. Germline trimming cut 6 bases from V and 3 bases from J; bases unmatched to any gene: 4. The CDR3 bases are TGTGCCAGCAGACCAGCGGGGGACTACAATGAGCAGTTCTTC. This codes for CASRPAGDYNEQFF.

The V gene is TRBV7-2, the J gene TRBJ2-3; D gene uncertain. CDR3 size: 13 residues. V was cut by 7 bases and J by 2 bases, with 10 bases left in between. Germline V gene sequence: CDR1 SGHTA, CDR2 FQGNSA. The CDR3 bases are TGTGCCAGCACCCGAGGTCCCACAGATACGCAGTATTTT. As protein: CASTRGPTDTQYF. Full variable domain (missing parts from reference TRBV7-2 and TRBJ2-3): GAGVSQSPSNKVTEKGKDVELRCDPISGHTALYWYRQSLGQGLEFLIYFQGNSAPDKSGLPSDRFSAERTGGSVSTLTIQRTQQEDSAVYLCASTRGPTDTQYFGPGTRLTVL.

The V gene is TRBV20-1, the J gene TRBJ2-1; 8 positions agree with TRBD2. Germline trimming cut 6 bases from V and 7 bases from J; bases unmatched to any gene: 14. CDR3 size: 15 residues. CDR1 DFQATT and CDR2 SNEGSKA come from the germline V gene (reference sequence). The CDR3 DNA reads TGCAGTGCGAGTCCCGGGCTAGCGGGTGCGAATGAGCAGTTCTTC. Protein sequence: CSASPGLAGANEQFF.

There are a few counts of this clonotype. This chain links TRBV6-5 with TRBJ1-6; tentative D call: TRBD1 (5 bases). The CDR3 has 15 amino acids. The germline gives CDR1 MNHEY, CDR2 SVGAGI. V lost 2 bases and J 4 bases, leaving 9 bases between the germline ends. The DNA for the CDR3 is TGTGCCAGCAGTTACCGGGCAGGGTATAATTCACCCCTCCACTTT. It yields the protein CASSYRAGYNSPLHF.

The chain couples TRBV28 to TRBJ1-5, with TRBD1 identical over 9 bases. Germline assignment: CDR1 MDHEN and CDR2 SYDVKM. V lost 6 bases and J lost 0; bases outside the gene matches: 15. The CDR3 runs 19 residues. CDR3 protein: CASSTRGQGGLVSNQPQHF. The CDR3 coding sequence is TGTGCCAGCAGCACCAGGGGACAGGGAGGCTTAGTTAGCAATCAGCCCCAGCATTTT.